This entry is about one T cell receptor beta chain. Its antigen remains undetermined. Per-base quality was not reported, and no clone a single base away is much larger than it. CDR1 and CDR2 (SGHAT, FQNNGV) derive from the germline V gene. Measured from the cysteine to the phenylalanine, the CDR3 is 15 residues long. The CDR3 DNA has 45 bases and is translated from base 1. Cut back by 0 bases and 2 bases, the V and J ends lie 9 bases apart. These data are taken from a study of blood T cell repertoires in COVID-19 (dated by TCRdb to about 2020). For context, the study as a whole: Samples from collaborators originated in the United States, Italy and Spain and spanned both the acute and convalescent phases of COVID-19. The repertoires were made available in a free public database intended to serve as a resource for research on the immune response to SARS-CoV-2. The sample metadata nearly always contained a de-identified subject ID, COVID-19 status, age in years and sex. Where HLA class I and class II types were available, the types were taken from metadata supplied by the sample provider, not from assay-based typing. Deeply sampled blood TCRbeta repertoires from subjects exposed to, actively infected with, or recovered from COVID-19 were included in the dataset. Samples came from the ongoing ImmuneRACE study (first 160 participants) plus 1,254 subjects from 6 global collaborators. The material from the prospective study consisted of cDNA or gDNA derived from T cells, B-cell-depleted T cells, or PBMCs. Results the study describes overall, beyond this receptor: The quantity of clinical and demographic metadata differed by source and by participant and was supplied without curation.

Participants in the prospective study were enrolled through a virtual design, were aged 18 to 89 years, and lived in 24 United States geographic areas. Cohort assignment in the prospective study relied on participant-reported clinical history from a screening survey and a study questionnaire. In the prospective study, mobile phlebotomists collected whole blood, serum and a nasopharyngeal or oropharyngeal swab from each participant. Prospective study participants could optionally give additional blood draws and questionnaires over a roughly 2-month period. Prospective study blood samples were shipped either frozen or at room temperature before DNA extraction. The immunoSEQ Assay, a bias-controlled multiplex PCR, was used to amplify TCRbeta CDR3 regions from genomic DNA. The source study handled its data this way. The number of nucleated cells in each sample was estimated from the amplification of reference gene primers within the assay. To quantify the absolute abundance of each unique TCRbeta CDR3 rearrangement, sequence reads were collapsed and filtered. For each sample, productive Simpson clonality was calculated by taking the square root of Simpson's diversity index across productive rearrangements. TCRdb took this table from immuneACCESS and kept in-frame rearrangements with V and J called. Such tables lack part of the clones; where checked against another copy, unresolved V genes explain under half of the gap, and the rest is unexplained. V and J calls and clone size are as listed in that table; D and trimming were resolved from the DNA. This sample gives 350,000 to 400,000 clones in total; approximately 90% of them show up just once. Jointly, the top ten make up about 0.89% of the sample.

The chain is assembled from TRBV11-2 and TRBJ2-3, with the D gene too uncertain to name. The sequenced sample was PBMCs or T cells enriched from blood (not recorded which). The receptor comes from a woman in her twenties or thirties with acute COVID-19. The DNA sequence is TGTGCCAGCAGCTTAGATCCCGGGTACACAGATACGCAGTATTTT. The translation is CASSLDPGYTDTQYF.